This entry is about one TCR beta chain. Its target is not known. The data were taken from a study of T cell repertoires in cytomegalovirus infection. About the study: Selected CMV epitopes included recently identified HLA-C-restricted ones as well as well-studied HLA-B-restricted ones.

TCRdb independently ran MiXCR on the reads; one entry per CDR3 protein. Here the sample spans some 920,000 distinct CDR3 sequences, 31% being singletons. The V end was cut by 2 bases, the J end by 7 bases, with 14 bases between. CDR1 and CDR2 from the germline V gene are MNHEY and SVGAGI. The CDR3 consists of 15 residues. The receptor was isolated from a human donor in good health (CMV status not recorded). Some clones in this sample may be carry-over from other donors' samples. The chain uses TRBV6-5 and TRBJ1-4; TRBD1 might be the D (5 bases). Sample: cultured CD8+ T cells from PBMCs, taken from culture after CMV antigen stimulation. CDR3 in amino acids: CASSYRSHQGEKLFF. DNA of the CDR3: TGTGCCAGCAGTTACCGGTCCCACCAGGGTGAAAAACTGTTTTTT.